This TCR beta chain was captured in a study of shared clonotypes between healthy human individuals. Study conclusions and caveats: Clonotype sharing among the donors was expected to vary with sequencing depth.

Profiled with immunoSEQ multiplex PCR; TCRdb holds only in-frame clones, not every one. The table includes approximately 95,000 clones, about 68% detected once. This clone was counted a single time. The antigen is unknown. It is likely a read error: a sequence one base away is far more abundant. The CDR3 is 14 residues long. In germline, CDR1 is LNHNV, CDR2 YYDKDF (reference sequence). The sample was memory CD8+ T cells sorted from blood. Indicated subset: CD45RO+ cells pooled with CCR7-negative TemRA cells. The chain carries TRBV15 and TRBJ1-1; D uncertain. The clonotype comes from a man aged 30 to 39 in good health. Here the CDR3 DNA reads TGTGCCATCAGCAGAGATGCCGAGAACACTGAAGCTTTCTTT. As protein: CAISRDAENTEAFF.